This TCR beta chain was captured in a study of T cell repertoires in cytomegalovirus infection. This clonotype showed up just a few times. From germline, CDR1 is KGHSH and CDR2 LQKENI. V was clipped by 3 bases and J by 3 bases, with 14 bases between them. This CDR3 comprises 15 residues. One entry per CDR3 protein results from TCRdb running MiXCR on the reads. This sample has over 300,000 distinct CDR3 sequences; 9.5% occur once, and the top ten carry around 4.1%. The gene calls are TRBV18 and TRBJ1-1, with D unresolved. Sequencing was performed on PBMCs. The sequence derives from a human donor in good health (CMV status not recorded). Some clones in this sample may be carry-over from other donors' samples. The CDR3 DNA is TGTGCCAGCTCACCGAGCATCCCACCCGACACTGAAGCTTTCTTT. Translating gives CASSPSIPPDTEAFF. Variable domain in full (rest from reference TRBV18 and TRBJ1-1): NAGVMQNPRHLVRRRGQEARLRCSPMKGHSHVYWYRQLPEEGLKFMVYLQKENIIDESGMPKERFSAEFPKEGPSILRIQQVVRGDSAAYFCASSPSIPPDTEAFFGQGTRLTVV.